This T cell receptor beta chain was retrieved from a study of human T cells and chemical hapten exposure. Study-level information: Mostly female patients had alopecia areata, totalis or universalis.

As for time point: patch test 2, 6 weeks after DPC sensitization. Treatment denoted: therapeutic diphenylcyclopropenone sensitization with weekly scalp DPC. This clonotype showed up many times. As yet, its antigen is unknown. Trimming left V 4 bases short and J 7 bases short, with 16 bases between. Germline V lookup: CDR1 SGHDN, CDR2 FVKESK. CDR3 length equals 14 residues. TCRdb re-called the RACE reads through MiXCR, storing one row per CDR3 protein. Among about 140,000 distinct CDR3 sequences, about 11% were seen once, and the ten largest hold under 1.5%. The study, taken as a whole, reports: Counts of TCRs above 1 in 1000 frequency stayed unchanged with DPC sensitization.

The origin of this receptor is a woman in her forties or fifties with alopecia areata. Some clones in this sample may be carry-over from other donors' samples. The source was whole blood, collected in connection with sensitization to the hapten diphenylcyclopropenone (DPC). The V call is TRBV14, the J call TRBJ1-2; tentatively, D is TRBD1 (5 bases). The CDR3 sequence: CASSPHPTGGGYTF. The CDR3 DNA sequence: TGTGCCAGCAGCCCCCATCCCACTGGGGGTGGCTACACCTTC.